This TCR beta chain was found in a study of response to subunit inactivated influenza vaccine. After removal of 6 bases from V and 2 bases from J, the junction contained 12 bases not matched to a gene. This CDR3 comprises 15 residues. Germline-derived CDR1 and CDR2 are DFQATT and SNEGSKA (reference sequence). This clonotype has more than one count but fewer than ten. TCRdb used MiXCR to reprocess the RT-PCR reads, holding one entry per CDR3 protein. The sample yields some 800,000 distinct CDR3 sequences, 21% seen once. This specimen consisted of PBMCs from blood, obtained about 5 days after vaccination. J is TRBJ1-2 and V is TRBV20-1; 7 nucleotides line up with TRBD1. The clonotype comes from a man over 45 who received an inactivated influenza vaccine. This CDR3 is CSASSQGRGNYGYTF. In nucleotides, the CDR3 is TGCAGTGCATCTAGTCAGGGCAGGGGGAACTATGGCTACACCTTC.